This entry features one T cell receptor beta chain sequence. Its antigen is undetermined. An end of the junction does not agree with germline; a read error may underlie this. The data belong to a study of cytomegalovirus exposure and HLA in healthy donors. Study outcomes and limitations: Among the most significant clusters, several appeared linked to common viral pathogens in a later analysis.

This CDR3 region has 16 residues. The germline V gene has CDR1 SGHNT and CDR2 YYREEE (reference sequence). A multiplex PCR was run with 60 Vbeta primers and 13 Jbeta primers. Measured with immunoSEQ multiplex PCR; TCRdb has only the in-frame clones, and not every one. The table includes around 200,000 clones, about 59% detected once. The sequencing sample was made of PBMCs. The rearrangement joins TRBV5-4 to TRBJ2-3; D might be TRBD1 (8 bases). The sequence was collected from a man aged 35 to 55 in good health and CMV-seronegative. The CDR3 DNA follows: TGTGCCAGCAGCTTGGGAGGGAGGGCCGGGACAGGTACGCAGTATTTT. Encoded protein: CASSLGGRAGTGTQYF.